The 28 T cell receptor beta chains given below trace back to one sample, sequenced in a study of blood T cell repertoires in COVID-19. Repertoires were generated with immunoSEQ multiplex PCR, while TCRdb's copy carries only in-frame clones and drops some. The table lists around 120,000 clones, 78% of them singletons. The sequenced sample was peripheral blood. The receptors here all came from a man aged 65 to 85 with acute or convalescent COVID-19.

The chain has TRBV3-1 (or the pseudogene TRBV3-2) and TRBJ1-3; D gene uncertain. The CDR3 has 12 residues. CDR1 and CDR2 (germline): LGHDT, YNNKEL (reference sequence). V lost 3 bases and J 5 bases, leaving 5 bases between the germline ends. The CDR3 spells CASSHNRNTIYF. In nucleotides, the CDR3 is TGTGCCAGCAGCCACAATCGAAACACCATATATTTT.

The V call is TRBV10-1, the J call TRBJ2-2; 10 nucleotides agree with TRBD2. Germline V gene sequence: CDR1 WNHNN, CDR2 SYGVQD (reference sequence). Trimming at V came to 6 bases and at J to 3 bases, leaving 7 bases not matched to a gene. This CDR3 region has 16 residues. The chain's CDR3 is CASSQSGGVYTGELFF. The CDR3 DNA reads TGCGCCAGCAGCCAGAGCGGGGGGGTTTACACCGGGGAGCTGTTTTTT.

V usage is TRBV5-6 and J usage is TRBJ1-2; D unresolved. Trimming cost V 2 bases and J 1 base, with 12 bases left between them. CDR1 is SGHDT and CDR2 is YYEEEE in the germline V gene. CDR3 size: 15 residues. The CDR3 region has the DNA TGTGCCAGCAGCTTACCTCAGGCTTTTAACTATGGCTACACCTTC. Its translation: CASSLPQAFNYGYTF.

This clone was counted only a few times. V gene TRBV6-2 or TRBV6-3 combines with J gene TRBJ2-6, with TRBD2 matching over 9 bases. The germline V gene encodes CDR1 MNHEY and CDR2 SVGEGT. The CDR3 sequence is 17 residues long. The V gene end was trimmed by 5 bases and the J gene end by 0 bases; junction bases not matched to a gene: 5. The CDR3 reads CASSDGLASSGANVLTF. The CDR3 region has the DNA TGTGCCAGCAGTGACGGACTAGCGAGCTCTGGGGCCAACGTCCTGACTTTC.

This chain connects TRBV7-2 to TRBJ2-5, with D perhaps TRBD2 (6 bases). Germline-derived CDR1 and CDR2 are SGHTA and FQGNSA. The CDR3 contains 15 residues. V was pared by 1 base and J by 7 bases, with 16 bases between. CDR3 sequence reads: CASSLGERVPRTQYF. The DNA of the CDR3 is TGTGCCAGCAGCTTAGGCGAGCGGGTACCGAGGACCCAGTACTTC.

J is TRBJ1-4 and V is TRBV4-3, with D maybe TRBD1 (5 bases). Germline-derived CDR1 and CDR2 are LGHNA and YSLEER. The CDR3 is 15 amino acids. Trimming shortened V by 1 base and J by 1 base, and 7 bases separated the two germline ends. CDR3 coding DNA: TGCGCCAGCAGCCAAGGGGGGGGAACTAATGAAAAACTGTTTTTT. This sequence encodes CASSQGGGTNEKLFF.

This clone has just one count. The chain combines TRBV27 with TRBJ2-5, with D tentatively TRBD2 (6 bases). Germline lookup yields CDR1 MNHEY and CDR2 SMNVEV (reference sequence). The CDR3 is 13 residues long. The V gene lost 4 bases and the J gene lost 4 bases, with 10 bases spanning the gap. This CDR3 reads CASSSSGRETQYF. In DNA, the CDR3 is TGTGCCAGCAGTTCCAGCGGGCGAGAGACCCAGTACTTC.

The chain recombines TRBV5-1 with TRBJ2-7; 10 bases map to TRBD1. After removal of 4 bases from V and 1 base from J, the junction contained 2 bases not matched to a gene. The CDR3 contains 14 residues. The germline V gene encodes CDR1 SGHRS and CDR2 YFSETQ. The CDR3 DNA sequence: TGCGCCAGCAGCGGGGGACAGGGGTCCTACGAGCAGTACTTC. This codes for CASSGGQGSYEQYF.

The chain recombines TRBV7-2 with TRBJ2-2, with D hard to call. Trimming took 5 bases from V and 4 from J, leaving 11 bases between them. The CDR3 totals 14 residues. The V gene's germline CDR1 is SGHTA and CDR2 FQGNSA. CDR3 protein: CASSPRLTTGELFF. The CDR3 nucleotides are TGTGCCAGCAGCCCTAGACTGACCACCGGGGAGCTGTTTTTT.

V and J are TRBV4-3 and TRBJ1-2; possibly TRBD1 for D (6 bases). Looked up from germline, CDR1 is LGHNA and CDR2 is YSLEER. The CDR3 spans 15 residues. V gave up 6 bases and J gave up 0 bases, with 14 bases separating them. The CDR3 nucleotides are TGCGCCAGCAGTCCTGACAGGATGGCTAACTATGGCTACACCTTC. It yields the protein CASSPDRMANYGYTF.

This clone has more than one count but fewer than ten. The gene calls are TRBV5-4 and TRBJ2-7; 12 bases line up with TRBD2. Germline loops: CDR1 SGHNT, CDR2 YYREEE (reference sequence). Trimming took 0 bases from V and 7 from J; bases not matched to a gene: 8. This CDR3 is 16 amino acids long. CDR3 residues: CASSLGLAGARGEQYF. Here the CDR3 DNA reads TGTGCCAGCAGCTTGGGACTAGCGGGGGCCCGGGGGGAGCAGTACTTC.

The gene calls are TRBV5-1 and TRBJ2-3; no reliable D call. Trimming took 2 bases from V and 6 from J, leaving 16 bases between them. CDR1 SGHRS and CDR2 YFSETQ come from the germline V gene. This CDR3 contains 15 residues. CDR3 sequence (DNA): TGCGCCAGCAGCTTTGACTCCTCCGCCGGGGATACGCAGTATTTT. Translation: CASSFDSSAGDTQYF. Full variable domain (missing parts from reference TRBV5-1 and TRBJ2-3): KAGVTQTPRYLIKTRGQQVTLSCSPISGHRSVSWYQQTPGQGLQFLFEYFSETQRNKGNFPGRFSGRQFSNSRSEMNVSTLELGDSALYLCASSFDSSAGDTQYFGPGTRLTVL.

The chain recombines TRBV5-4 with TRBJ2-7, with TRBD1 matching 8 bases. This CDR3 is built from 14 residues. V gave up 4 bases and J gave up 9 bases; unmatched junction bases: 12. Germline V gene sequence: CDR1 SGHNT, CDR2 YYREEE (reference sequence). CDR3: CASSPGTGPIGQYF. Here the CDR3 DNA reads TGTGCCAGCAGCCCCGGGACAGGCCCAATAGGGCAGTACTTC.

The chain employs TRBV6-6 and TRBJ2-7, with no clear D. The CDR3 is 13 residues long. Germline V gene sequence: CDR1 MNHNY, CDR2 SVGAGI (reference sequence). V was trimmed by 0 bases and J by 6 bases, leaving 9 bases between them. CDR3 nucleotide sequence: TGTGCCAGCAGTTACTCGATTAGTCGCGAGCAGTACTTC. This encodes CASSYSISREQYF.

The chain carries TRBV3-1 (or the pseudogene TRBV3-2) and TRBJ1-5; D gene uncertain. Deletions cut 1 base from V and 2 bases from J, with 24 bases between. In germline, CDR1 is LGHDT, CDR2 YNNKEL (reference sequence). This CDR3 is 20 amino acids long. The CDR3, as DNA: TGTGCCAGCAGCCAAGTACCGGGTCCGAGGTCGTCTAATCGCAATCAGCCCCAGCATTTT. This gives the protein CASSQVPGPRSSNRNQPQHF.

About this clone: At one end the junction does not follow the germline gene, possibly because of a read error. This chain uses TRBV7-7 with TRBJ2-1; maybe TRBD1 (5 bases). The germline V gene has CDR1 SSHAT and CDR2 FNYEAQ (reference sequence). This CDR3 has 15 amino acids. CDR3 sequence (DNA): TGTGCTAGCAGCTTAGGTGGGGCCAGAAACAATGAGCAGTTCTTC. This translates into CASSLGGARNNEQFF.

In nucleotides, the CDR3 is TGTGCCAGCAGCGGAGGACAGGGGGTTTTCTATGGCTACACCTTC. This gives the protein CASSGGQGVFYGYTF. The rearrangement joins TRBV7-9 to TRBJ1-2, with 10 bases matching TRBD1. CDR3 length: 15 residues. Germline V gene lookup returns CDR1 SEHNR and CDR2 FQNEAQ (reference sequence). Germline trimming cut 5 bases from V and 4 bases from J; bases unmatched to any gene: 7. Together with reference TRBV7-9 and TRBJ1-2, the CDR3 gives the full variable domain: DTGVSQNPRHKITKRGQNVTFRCDPISEHNRLYWYRQTLGQGPEFLTYFQNEAQLEKSRLLSDRFSAERPKGSFSTLEIQRTEQGDSAMYLCASSGGQGVFYGYTFGSGTRLTVV.

In this sample, this clone turned up a few times. The chain recombines TRBV12-3 or TRBV12-4 with TRBJ2-7; no clear D. V dropped 5 bases and J dropped 3 bases, with 2 bases sitting between them. CDR3 size: 10 residues. CDR3 in DNA: TGTGCCAGCAGTCTCTACGAGCAGTACTTC. Translated, it gives CASSLYEQYF.

J is TRBJ1-2 and V is TRBV7-2; D unresolved. V lost 3 bases and J lost 5, with 13 bases in between. The germline V gene has CDR1 SGHTA and CDR2 FQGNSA. This CDR3 has 14 residues. In DNA, the CDR3 is TGTGCCAGCAGCTTGTTAATGCGGCGATATGGCTACACCTTC. This translates into CASSLLMRRYGYTF.

The chain employs TRBV10-3 and TRBJ2-7; D gene uncertain. The CDR3 has 11 residues. Trimming stripped 3 bases from V and 3 bases from J, with 3 bases between. Germline lookup yields CDR1 ENHRY and CDR2 SYGVKD. CDR3 sequence reads: CAISDSYEQYF. DNA for the CDR3: TGTGCCATCAGTGATAGCTACGAGCAGTACTTC.

The rearrangement joins TRBV6-5 to TRBJ1-2; D not certain. Germline-derived CDR1 and CDR2 are MNHEY and SVGAGI. The ends were cut back, 5 bases at V and 7 bases at J, with 11 bases in the middle. This CDR3 has 12 residues. The CDR3 region is CASSPEGSGYTF. The CDR3, as DNA: TGTGCCAGCAGTCCGGAGGGATCTGGCTACACCTTC.

The chain uses TRBV5-1 and TRBJ2-1; 11 bases map to TRBD2. CDR3 length equals 15 residues. With 2 bases clipped from V and 9 bases from J, the junction kept 7 bases outside the gene matches. Per the germline V gene, CDR1 is SGHRS and CDR2 is YFSETQ. CDR3 sequence: CASSLPSGGFGEQFF. The CDR3 DNA sequence: TGCGCCAGCAGCTTACCTAGCGGGGGGTTTGGTGAGCAGTTCTTC.

This clone was seen a few times. The chain couples TRBV5-1 to TRBJ2-1, with D perhaps matching TRBD2 (5 bases). CDR3 size: 14 residues. V was shortened by 0 bases and J by 8 bases, with 12 bases between the two germline ends. The germline V gene encodes CDR1 SGHRS and CDR2 YFSETQ. Here the CDR3 reads CASSLESGIDEQFF. In DNA form, the CDR3 reads TGCGCCAGCAGCTTGGAGTCGGGGATCGATGAGCAGTTCTTC.

V and J are TRBV5-4 and TRBJ2-7; 14 nucleotides align to TRBD2. After removal of 0 bases from V and 2 bases from J, the junction contained 4 bases not matched to a gene. The length of the CDR3 is 17 residues. Germline lookup yields CDR1 SGHNT and CDR2 YYREEE (reference sequence). CDR3 nucleotide sequence: TGTGCCAGCAGCTTGGGACTAGCGGGGGGGCCCCCCTACGAGCAGTACTTC. As protein: CASSLGLAGGPPYEQYF.

This rearrangement joins TRBV29-1 to TRBJ1-2, with TRBD1 as a possible D gene (5 bases). The length of the CDR3 is 15 residues. CDR1 and CDR2 from the germline V gene are SQVTM and ANQGSEA. Trimming shortened V by 4 bases and J by 4 bases, and 19 bases separated the two germline ends. CDR3 in DNA: TGCAGCGTTGGACAGAGACACCCAAGGGGCTATGGCTACACCTTC. Its translation: CSVGQRHPRGYGYTF.

The V gene is TRBV10-3, the J gene TRBJ1-6; D may be TRBD1 (5 bases). CDR3 length: 13 residues. Germline V gene lookup returns CDR1 ENHRY and CDR2 SYGVKD. V dropped 10 bases and J dropped 4 bases, with 11 bases sitting between them. The CDR3: CATQGDYNSPLHF. The CDR3 DNA follows: TGTGCCACCCAAGGGGATTATAATTCACCCCTCCACTTT.

The CDR3 loop is CASSIQTVAKNIQYF. CDR3 DNA sequence: TGTGCCAGTAGTATTCAGACAGTAGCCAAAAACATTCAGTACTTC. The J gene is TRBJ2-4, the V gene TRBV19, with D possibly matching TRBD1 (5 bases). V was trimmed by 3 bases and J by 0 bases, leaving 9 bases between them. CDR1 LNHDA and CDR2 SQIVND come from the germline V gene (reference sequence). The CDR3 totals 15 residues.

V usage is TRBV30 and J usage is TRBJ2-7; a weak D match, TRBD1 (5 bases). The CDR3 has 12 residues. V lost 3 bases and J 5 bases, leaving 11 bases between the germline ends. Per the germline V gene, CDR1 is GTSNPN and CDR2 is SVGIG (reference sequence). CDR3 DNA sequence: TGTGCCTGGAGCCTCCAAGGGGACGAGCAGTACTTC. Translated: CAWSLQGDEQYF.